A selection of T cell receptor beta chains follows, all from one sample in a study of somatic mutations in cytotoxic T cells in rheumatoid arthritis. Libraries were prepared by immunoSEQ multiplex PCR; TCRdb keeps only in-frame clonotypes and omits some of them. The data contain about 11,000 clones, approximately 84% of them seen just once; the ten biggest clones take up 8% to 10%. Sequences were obtained from CD8+ T cells sorted from blood. These receptors originate from a woman between 55 and 75 years old with rheumatoid arthritis. CDR3s include the opening cysteine and the closing phenylalanine or tryptophan. Fields, in order: clone size, J gene, D gene, V gene, CDR3 DNA, CDR3 protein. A D gene is named only where the DNA matches it firmly. Some rows have no size entry. The others give once, few or many, or a class for an expanded clone.

once,TRBJ1-2,TRBD1,TRBV29-1,TGCAGCGTACCGGGACAGGGTAACTATGGCTACACCTTC,CSVPGQGNYGYTF
NA,TRBJ1-2,TRBD1,TRBV19,TGTGCCAGTAGTATCCCCTACCGGGACAGGGATGAAGCAAACTATGGCTACACCTTC,CASSIPYRDRDEANYGYTF
once,TRBJ2-1,TRBD1,TRBV7-9,TGTGCCAGCAGCCCGGACAGGGGGGATGAGCAGTTCTTC,CASSPDRGDEQFF
NA,TRBJ2-1,TRBD2,TRBV5-4,TGTGCCAGCAGCTCCCCCGGGACTAGCAGAGTCGCGGGGTACAATGAGCAGTTCTTC,CASSSPGTSRVAGYNEQFF
NA,TRBJ1-2,TRBD1,TRBV27,TGTGCCAGCAGTTTCCAGGGGGATTGGGCCTATGGCTACACCTTC,CASSFQGDWAYGYTF
NA,TRBJ2-1,NA,TRBV19,TGTGCCAGTATTTCGGCGGGTGCTGAGCAGTTCTTC,CASISAGAEQFF
NA,TRBJ2-3,TRBD2,TRBV4-1,TGCGCCAGCAGCCGAGCGGGAAGCGCAGATACGCAGTATTTT,CASSRAGSADTQYF
NA,TRBJ2-2,NA,TRBV7-6,TGTGCCAGCAGCCCTACAGCGAACACCGGGGAGCTGTTTTTT,CASSPTANTGELFF
NA,TRBJ1-5,NA,TRBV28,TGTGCCAGCTCCCGAGTACAGGGTGACATCCAGCCCCAGCATTTT,CASSRVQGDIQPQHF
once,TRBJ1-4,NA,TRBV5-5,TGTGCCAGCAGCGTAGATGAAAAACTGTTTTTT,CASSVDEKLFF
NA,TRBJ1-1,TRBD1,TRBV4-1,TGCGCCAGCAGCCTCGGACAGGGGATAATGGACACTGAAGCTTTCTTT,CASSLGQGIMDTEAFF
NA,TRBJ2-1,TRBD2,TRBV7-9,TGTGCCAGCAGCCCGGGACTAGCGGGAGGCCCGCGGGACAATGAGCAGTTCTTC,CASSPGLAGGPRDNEQFF
NA,TRBJ2-2,TRBD2,TRBV5-4,TGTGCCAGCAGCCCCCTCACTAGCGGGTTATCCACCGGGGAGCTGTTTTTT,CASSPLTSGLSTGELFF
NA,TRBJ2-2,NA,TRBV7-9,TGTGCCAGCAGTTACAGAGTAAGCAACACCGGGGAGCTGTTTTTT,CASSYRVSNTGELFF
NA,TRBJ1-5,NA,TRBV6-5,TGTGCCAGCAGTTACTCGCTAGGGTCGGGGCAGCCCCAGCATTTT,CASSYSLGSGQPQHF
NA,TRBJ2-5,NA,TRBV7-9,TGTGCCAGCAGCTTCCCTAGCAGTCAAGAGACCCAGTACTTC,CASSFPSSQETQYF
NA,TRBJ2-1,TRBD2,TRBV5-4,TGTGCCAGCAGCCACACCTTTAGCGGGAGGGCCTGGGATGAGCAGTTCTTC,CASSHTFSGRAWDEQFF
NA,TRBJ2-1,NA,TRBV6-5,TGTGCCAGCAGTCCACTGGGATGGGGCACTGAGCAGTTCTTC,CASSPLGWGTEQFF
once,TRBJ2-1,TRBD2,TRBV5-4,TGTGCCAGCAGCTCTTCACCGGGACTAGCGGACTACAATGAGCAGTTCTTC,CASSSSPGLADYNEQFF
NA,TRBJ1-2,TRBD1,TRBV12-5,TGTGCTAGTGGTCCCGGTGAGGGGGCGAACTATGGCTACACCTTC,CASGPGEGANYGYTF
NA,TRBJ2-3,TRBD1,TRBV7-9,TGTGCCAGCAGCTTTCCGGGACAGGGAACAGATACGCAGTATTTT,CASSFPGQGTDTQYF
NA,TRBJ2-5,TRBD2,TRBV5-6,TGTGCCAGCAGCTTGGGGGCGGGAGTTGGAGAGACCCAGTACTTC,CASSLGAGVGETQYF
NA,TRBJ2-7,TRBD1,TRBV29-1,TGCAGCGTTATGACAGGGATCTACGAGCAGTACTTC,CSVMTGIYEQYF
NA,TRBJ2-3,TRBD2,TRBV29-1,TGCAGCGTTGAACTAGCGGGAGGGGGTGATACGCAGTATTTT,CSVELAGGGDTQYF
NA,TRBJ1-1,NA,TRBV11-2,TGTGCCAGCAGCCCCCTCGGGGGGAGGACTGAAGCTTTCTTT,CASSPLGGRTEAFF
NA,TRBJ2-7,NA,TRBV9,TGTGCCAGCAGCCCGACGGCAGGGCCCAACCTCCACGAGCAGTACTTC,CASSPTAGPNLHEQYF
NA,TRBJ2-1,TRBD1,TRBV9,TGTGCCAACAGCTCGACCGGGACAGGAGGCAATGAGCAGTTCTTC,CANSSTGTGGNEQFF
NA,TRBJ2-1,TRBD2,TRBV4-1,TGCGCCAGCAGCCAAGAGGCTAGCGGGACTTCCGGAAACCGTGAGCAGTTCTTC,CASSQEASGTSGNREQFF
NA,TRBJ2-7,NA,TRBV27,TGTGCCAGCAGTTCCGAGGGAAGCTACGAGCAGTACTTC,CASSSEGSYEQYF
NA,TRBJ2-7,TRBD2,TRBV5-8,TGTGCCAGCAGCTTGGAAACTAGCGGGATCTACGAGCAGTACTTC,CASSLETSGIYEQYF
once,TRBJ1-3,TRBD1,TRBV7-8,TGTGCCAGCAGCGCAAACAGGGGCTACTCTGGAAACACCATATATTTT,CASSANRGYSGNTIYF
few,TRBJ1-2,NA,TRBV9,TGTGCCAGCAGAGAAGACAGTTCCTATGGCTACACCTTC,CASREDSSYGYTF
once,TRBJ1-1,NA,TRBV7-9,TGTGCCAGCAGCTTAGAACGTTCCGGGTTTGAAGCTTTCTTT,CASSLERSGFEAFF
NA,TRBJ2-1,TRBD1,TRBV28,TGTGCCAGCAGCTTTAGGGGGGGACAGGGGTTTTCGCGCTACAATGAGCAGTTCTTC,CASSFRGGQGFSRYNEQFF
NA,TRBJ2-7,TRBD1,TRBV28,TGTGCCAGCCGGGACAGTACGCAACCACTGGAGCAGTACTTC,CASRDSTQPLEQYF
NA,TRBJ2-7,NA,TRBV7-9,TGTGCCAGCAGCTCTATTCAAGAAGAGCAGTACTTC,CASSSIQEEQYF
NA,TRBJ1-5,NA,TRBV6-1,TGTGCCAGCAGTTTGAACGGAGGTTCGACGCCCCAGCATTTT,CASSLNGGSTPQHF
NA,TRBJ1-2,NA,TRBV30,TGTGCCTGGAGTGATCTAGGAGGAGGCTACACCTTC,CAWSDLGGGYTF
NA,TRBJ2-7,NA,TRBV2,TGTGCCAGCAACCCCTCGCGGGGCGGCTCCTACGAGCAGTACTTC,CASNPSRGGSYEQYF
NA,TRBJ2-1,TRBD2,TRBV10-1,TGCGCCAGCAGTGAAGGGGGAGGACTAGCGAGCTCCTACAATGAGCAGTTCTTC,CASSEGGGLASSYNEQFF
NA,TRBJ1-4,NA,TRBV9,TGTGCCAGCAGCGGCTTCGGAGGTACTAATGAAAAACTGTTTTTT,CASSGFGGTNEKLFF
NA,TRBJ2-7,NA,TRBV28,TGTGCCAGCAGCCCTAATACCGAACAGGGAAACGAGCAGTACTTC,CASSPNTEQGNEQYF
NA,TRBJ2-7,NA,TRBV7-8,TGTGCCAGCAGCTTCCGAGCGGGCCCCTACGAGCAGTACTTC,CASSFRAGPYEQYF
NA,TRBJ2-7,TRBD2,TRBV27,TGTGCCAGCAGTTTAGGGACTAGCGGGATCTACGAGCAGTACTTC,CASSLGTSGIYEQYF
few,TRBJ2-7,NA,TRBV5-6,TGTGCCAGCAGCTTTGGGGCGGGAGAGCAGTACTTC,CASSFGAGEQYF
NA,TRBJ2-1,TRBD2,TRBV5-1,TGCGCCAGCAGGACTAGCGGAGGGCTCAATGAGCAGTTCTTC,CASRTSGGLNEQFF
NA,TRBJ2-7,TRBD1,TRBV19,TGTGCCAGTAGTACAGGGGGCTACGAGCAGTACTTC,CASSTGGYEQYF
NA,TRBJ2-1,NA,TRBV6-1,TGTGCCAGCGCAACAGCCTCCTCCTACAATGAGCAGTTCTTC,CASATASSYNEQFF
NA,TRBJ2-7,NA,TRBV5-1,TGCGCCAGCTCGATCCAGGGCTACGAGCAGTACTTC,CASSIQGYEQYF
NA,TRBJ2-1,NA,TRBV6-5,TGTGCCAGCAGTTTGTTGGAAGACGGTGGAGATGAGCAGTTCTTC,CASSLLEDGGDEQFF
NA,TRBJ2-2,NA,TRBV7-9,TGTGCCAGCAGCTTAGGACTAACCCTCACCGGGGAGCTGTTTTTT,CASSLGLTLTGELFF
NA,TRBJ1-1,NA,TRBV7-9,TGTGCCAGCACCCAAGGGAGTCACACTGAAGCTTTCTTT,CASTQGSHTEAFF
NA,TRBJ1-2,TRBD1,TRBV14,TGTGCCAGCAGCTTCGAACAGGGGGCGTTCTATGGCTACACCTTC,CASSFEQGAFYGYTF
NA,TRBJ1-2,NA,TRBV4-1,TGCGCCAGCAGCCAAGAAAGGGGCGCGGGGTATGGCTACACCTTC,CASSQERGAGYGYTF
once,TRBJ2-1,NA,TRBV5-1,TGCGCCAGCAGCTTTGAGCCGGAGGCCAATGAGCAGTTCTTC,CASSFEPEANEQFF